One sample yielded the 27 T cell receptor beta chains listed below, sequenced in a study of PD-1 blockade in classical Hodgkin lymphoma. Time point given: cycle 4 day 1 (C4D1), after five to seven weeks of nivolumab. The patients all showed relapse after autologous stem cell transplantation, while their brentuximab vedotin exposure varied. From thawed PBMCs, CD4+ T cells were purified using magnetic negative selection. Measured with immunoSEQ multiplex PCR; TCRdb has only the in-frame clones, and not every one. The sample contains almost 20,000 clones, 70% to 90% of which appear only once. The specimen was CD4+ T cells from blood, collected before the fourth cycle of nivolumab. The receptor source for this set is a human donor with classical Hodgkin lymphoma.

The chain carries TRBV27 and TRBJ2-2, with 15 bases identical to TRBD2. The CDR3 loop spans 15 amino acids. Trimming took 5 bases from V and 6 from J; bases not matched to a gene: 1. Germline V CDR1 and CDR2: MNHEY, SMNVEV (reference sequence). The CDR3 region is CASSGLAGGAGELFF. In nucleotides, the CDR3 is TGTGCCAGCAGTGGACTAGCGGGAGGGGCCGGGGAGCTGTTTTTT.

On this clone: The junction departs from germline at one end; a sequencing error may be responsible. The chain recombines TRBV5-8 with TRBJ2-4; the D gene could be TRBD1 or TRBD2 (6 bases each). Germline-derived CDR1 and CDR2 are SGHTS and YDEGEE. This CDR3 has 14 residues. CDR3 in DNA: TGTACCAGCAGCCAAAGGGGGGACAAAAACATTCAGTACTTC. Residues: CTSSQRGDKNIQYF.

This rearrangement joins TRBV18 to TRBJ2-6, with 7 nucleotides matching TRBD2. CDR1 KGHSH and CDR2 LQKENI come from the germline V gene. The ends lost 4 bases at V and 0 bases at J; junction bases unmatched: 6. The CDR3 runs to 17 residues. CDR3 loop: CASSRERGGSGANVLTF. CDR3 sequence (DNA): TGTGCCAGCTCACGCGAGCGCGGGGGCTCTGGGGCCAACGTCCTGACTTTC.

The chain recombines TRBV7-2 with TRBJ1-3; unclear D gene. The V and J ends lost 5 bases and 0 bases respectively, with 11 bases between them. The CDR3 totals 15 residues. Germline V gene sequence: CDR1 SGHTA, CDR2 FQGNSA. The CDR3 DNA reads as TGTGCCAGCAGCCCCGGGTTTGACTCTGGAAACACCATATATTTT. Its protein product is CASSPGFDSGNTIYF.

This chain joins TRBV30 and TRBJ1-1, with D possibly TRBD1 on 5 matching bases. The CDR3 totals 13 residues. V was clipped by 1 base and J by 5 bases, with 11 bases between them. Germline CDR1 is GTSNPN and CDR2 is SVGIG (reference sequence). CDR3 sequence reads: CAWSERGGTEAFF. The CDR3 DNA reads TGTGCCTGGAGTGAGAGGGGAGGGACTGAAGCTTTCTTT.

This sequence joins TRBV5-1 and TRBJ2-7, with a possible D match to TRBD1 (6 bases). The CDR3 has 17 amino acids. V was trimmed by 2 bases and J by 4 bases, leaving 22 bases between them. Germline CDR1 is SGHRS and CDR2 is YFSETQ. The CDR3 coding sequence is TGCGCCAGCAGCTTAGGACAGCCCCTCACGCTCGGATACGAGCAGTACTTC. This codes for CASSLGQPLTLGYEQYF.

J is TRBJ2-2 and V is TRBV7-8; 9 positions agree with TRBD1. The CDR3 is 18 residues long. The germline V gene encodes CDR1 SGHVS and CDR2 FQNEAQ. With 1 base clipped from V and 5 bases from J, the junction kept 11 bases outside the gene matches. The CDR3 reads CASSLDGQGRVGTGELFF. In nucleotides, the CDR3 is TGTGCCAGCAGCTTAGACGGACAGGGGAGGGTTGGAACCGGGGAGCTGTTTTTT.

The V and J genes are TRBV5-1 and TRBJ2-1; D unresolved. Trimming removed 2 bases at V and 6 bases at J, with 9 bases between. The CDR3 runs 13 residues. CDR1 is SGHRS, CDR2 YFSETQ, per germline. Here the CDR3 DNA reads TGCGCCAGCAGCTTACAAGTCCGCAATGAGCAGTTCTTC. Encoded protein: CASSLQVRNEQFF.

The chain carries TRBV4-1 and TRBJ2-3; 10 bases are shared with TRBD2. The germline CDR1 and CDR2 sequences are MGHRA and YSYEKL. CDR3 length: 19 residues. V shed 0 bases, J shed 3 bases, and the junction held 12 bases outside the gene matches. The CDR3 sequence: CASSQDRASGSYWTDTQYF. In nucleotides, the CDR3 is TGCGCCAGCAGCCAAGATAGGGCTAGCGGGAGCTATTGGACAGATACGCAGTATTTT.

CDR3 amino acids: CASSLGDTRLVGGNQPQHF. CDR3 coding DNA: TGTGCCAGCAGCTTGGGGGACACCAGACTCGTAGGAGGCAATCAGCCCCAGCATTTT. V usage is TRBV5-6 and J usage is TRBJ1-5, with D tentatively TRBD1 (6 bases). V dropped 0 bases and J dropped 2 bases, with 21 bases sitting between them. This CDR3 is 19 amino acids long. The germline V gene encodes CDR1 SGHDT and CDR2 YYEEEE. The whole variable domain, remainder taken from reference TRBV5-6 and TRBJ1-5, is DAGVTQSPTHLIKTRGQQVTLRCSPKSGHDTVSWYQQALGQGPQFIFQYYEEEERQRGNFPDRFSGHQFPNYSSELNVNALLLGDSALYLCASSLGDTRLVGGNQPQHFGDGTRLSIL.

V is TRBV6-5 and J is TRBJ2-7, with 10 bases fitting TRBD2. The CDR3 is made up of 15 amino acids. Germline V gives CDR1 MNHEY, CDR2 SVGAGI. The V and J ends lost 2 bases and 5 bases, in that order; junction bases with no gene match: 6. Written as DNA, the CDR3 is TGTGCCAGCAGTTACGAAGCGGGAGGGCCCGACGAGCAGTACTTC. As protein: CASSYEAGGPDEQYF.

The chain carries TRBV6-5 and TRBJ2-4; perhaps TRBD1 as D (6 bases). V lost 3 bases to trimming and J lost 7 bases, with 13 bases between them. The CDR3 totals 14 residues. CDR1 is MNHEY, CDR2 SVGAGI, per germline. CDR3 residues: CASSYSTGLNIQYF. The CDR3 DNA sequence: TGTGCCAGCAGTTATTCCACAGGGTTGAACATTCAGTACTTC.

The gene calls are TRBV5-4 and TRBJ2-5, with 7 bases aligning to TRBD2. CDR3 length equals 15 residues. Germline CDR1 and CDR2: SGHNT and YYREEE (reference sequence). V shed 4 bases and J 2 bases; nucleotides not matched to a gene: 8. CDR3 protein: CASSRAGVGQETQYF. The CDR3 bases are TGTGCCAGCAGCCGCGCGGGAGTTGGACAAGAGACCCAGTACTTC. The variable domain in full, with the rest retrieved from reference TRBV5-4 and TRBJ2-5, is ETGVTQSPTHLIKTRGQQVTLRCSSQSGHNTVSWYQQALGQGPQFIFQYYREEENGRGNFPPRFSGLQFPNYSSELNVNALELDDSALYLCASSRAGVGQETQYFGPGTRLLVL.

The rearrangement joins TRBV6-1 to TRBJ2-1; D uncertain. Germline CDR1 MNHNS, CDR2 SASEGT. The CDR3 runs to 13 residues. With 0 bases removed from V and 15 bases from J, the gap between germline ends came to 15 bases. The CDR3 loop reads CASSEALPYQWFF. The DNA for the CDR3 is TGTGCCAGCAGTGAAGCGCTTCCATATCAGTGGTTCTTC.

The genes are TRBV6-6 and TRBJ2-7; perhaps TRBD2 as D (5 bases). CDR1 MNHNY and CDR2 SVGAGI come from the germline V gene (reference sequence). CDR3 length equals 16 residues. Trimming shortened V by 0 bases and J by 0 bases, and 12 bases separated the two germline ends. The CDR3 protein is CASSYSFGSDSYEQYF. DNA of the CDR3: TGTGCCAGCAGTTACTCGTTTGGTAGCGACTCCTACGAGCAGTACTTC.

The chain carries TRBV19 and TRBJ2-2; 14 nucleotides agree with TRBD2. The CDR3 spans 20 residues. Germline CDR1 LNHDA, CDR2 SQIVND (reference sequence). Trimming took 4 bases from V and 0 from J; bases not matched to a gene: 10. For the CDR3, the DNA is TGTGCCAGTAGTAACCGGGGACTAGCGGGAGCTTTCGCGAACACCGGGGAGCTGTTTTTT. Encoded protein: CASSNRGLAGAFANTGELFF.

This clone has a single count. The V and J genes are TRBV5-1 and TRBJ2-2; TRBD1 might be the D (5 bases). The CDR3 sequence is 15 residues long. Trimming cost V 6 bases and J 4 bases, with 16 bases left between them. The germline CDR1 and CDR2 sequences are SGHRS and YFSETQ. This CDR3 is CASTSFREITGELFF. Here the CDR3 DNA reads TGCGCCAGCACCTCTTTCAGGGAAATCACCGGGGAGCTGTTTTTT.

V gene TRBV11-2 combines with J gene TRBJ2-5; TRBD1 matches 7 bases. Per germline, CDR1 SGHAT and CDR2 FQNNGV. The junction had 3 bases not matched to a gene; V was cut back by 3 bases and J by 2 bases. This CDR3 is built from 14 residues. The CDR3 sequence is CASSFGQVQETQYF. CDR3 DNA sequence: TGTGCCAGCAGCTTTGGACAGGTTCAAGAGACCCAGTACTTC.

V and J are TRBV5-1 and TRBJ1-5; 9 nucleotides match TRBD1. The J segment lost 6 bases and the V segment lost 0 bases, leaving 4 bases of the junction unmatched. Per germline, CDR1 SGHRS and CDR2 YFSETQ. The CDR3 runs 15 residues. CDR3 in amino acids: CASSLGTGEAQPQHF. CDR3 DNA sequence: TGCGCCAGCAGCTTGGGGACAGGGGAGGCTCAGCCCCAGCATTTT.

The chain combines TRBV4-1 with TRBJ2-3, with 10 bases fitting TRBD2. Looked up from germline, CDR1 is MGHRA and CDR2 is YSYEKL. Germline trimming cut 1 base from V and 6 bases from J; bases unmatched to any gene: 10. There are 17 residues in the CDR3. The chain's CDR3 is CASSQVPGSSGSDTQYF. As DNA, the CDR3 is TGCGCCAGCAGCCAAGTCCCGGGGTCTAGCGGGAGTGATACGCAGTATTTT.

This chain links TRBV20-1 with TRBJ2-5; 8 bases match TRBD1. The CDR3 extends over 11 amino acids. Trimming took 6 bases from V and 3 from J; bases not matched to a gene: 0. CDR1 and CDR2 (germline): DFQATT, SNEGSKA (reference sequence). For the CDR3, the DNA is TGCAGTGCGGACAGGGAAGAGACCCAGTACTTC. Protein product: CSADREETQYF.

The rearrangement joins TRBV4-1 to TRBJ2-3; D is undetermined. The V gene lost 0 bases and the J gene lost 6 bases, with 16 bases spanning the gap. The germline CDR1 and CDR2 sequences are MGHRA and YSYEKL. CDR3 length equals 16 residues. The CDR3 nucleotides read TGCGCCAGCAGCCAAGACGCCATACTTATATGGGATACGCAGTATTTT. Translating gives CASSQDAILIWDTQYF.

The rearrangement links TRBV18 to TRBJ2-3; TRBD2 aligns across 10 bases. The CDR3 contains 17 residues. Losses at the gene ends were 1 base for V and 0 bases for J; bases not matched to a gene: 4. Germline values: CDR1 KGHSH, CDR2 LQKENI. CDR3 amino acids: CASSPRPSGGSTDTQYF. The CDR3 coding sequence is TGTGCCAGCTCACCACGACCTAGCGGGGGTAGCACAGATACGCAGTATTTT.

The chain combines TRBV7-9 with TRBJ2-3; 10 bases map to TRBD2. The CDR3 spans 16 residues. Germline CDR1 SEHNR, CDR2 FQNEAQ (reference sequence). J lost 4 bases, V lost 3 bases, and 7 bases had no gene match. For the CDR3, the DNA is TGTGCCAGCAGCTTCGGACTAGCGGAGGGTTCAGATACGCAGTATTTT. It encodes CASSFGLAEGSDTQYF.

This clone appeared a few times. The chain joins TRBV19 to TRBJ1-5; no clear D. The CDR3 has 14 amino acids. CDR1 and CDR2 (germline): LNHDA, SQIVND (reference sequence). The V end was cut by 5 bases, the J end by 7 bases, with 15 bases between. CDR3 loop: CASSRMGSPQPQHF. As DNA, the CDR3 is TGTGCCAGTAGTCGTATGGGGAGCCCCCAGCCCCAGCATTTT.

This clone has just one count. The chain combines TRBV2 with TRBJ1-1; D uncertain. Germline V lookup: CDR1 SNHLY, CDR2 FYNNEI. The CDR3 extends over 13 amino acids. The V and J ends lost 5 bases and 0 bases respectively, with 7 bases between them. The CDR3 region has the DNA TGTGCCAGCAGTCGGGTAATGAACACTGAAGCTTTCTTT. Its translation is CASSRVMNTEAFF.

The V and J genes are TRBV2 and TRBJ2-3; D call uncertain. The CDR3 has 11 amino acids. Trimming took off 6 bases at V and 5 bases at J, with 6 bases between the two ends. Germline V gene data show CDR1 as SNHLY and CDR2 as FYNNEI. The CDR3 protein is CASRYGDTQYF. Written as DNA, the CDR3 is TGTGCCAGCAGGTATGGAGATACGCAGTATTTT. Full variable domain (outside the CDR3, taken from reference TRBV2 and TRBJ2-3): EPEVTQTPSHQVTQMGQEVILRCVPISNHLYFYWYRQILGQKVEFLVSFYNNEISEKSEIFDDQFSVERPDGSNFTLKIRSTKLEDSAMYFCASRYGDTQYFGPGTRLTVL.